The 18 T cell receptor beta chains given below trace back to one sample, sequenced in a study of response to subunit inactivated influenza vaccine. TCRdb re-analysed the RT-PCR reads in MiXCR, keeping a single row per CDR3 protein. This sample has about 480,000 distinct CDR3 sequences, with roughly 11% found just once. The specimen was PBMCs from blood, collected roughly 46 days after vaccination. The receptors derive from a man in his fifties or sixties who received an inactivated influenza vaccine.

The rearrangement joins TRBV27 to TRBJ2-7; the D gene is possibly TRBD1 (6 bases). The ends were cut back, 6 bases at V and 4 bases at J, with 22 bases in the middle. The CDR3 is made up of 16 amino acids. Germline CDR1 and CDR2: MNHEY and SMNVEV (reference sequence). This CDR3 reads CASSLLVTGIPYEQYF. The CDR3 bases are TGTGCCAGCAGCCTATTGGTAACAGGGATCCCATACGAGCAGTACTTC.

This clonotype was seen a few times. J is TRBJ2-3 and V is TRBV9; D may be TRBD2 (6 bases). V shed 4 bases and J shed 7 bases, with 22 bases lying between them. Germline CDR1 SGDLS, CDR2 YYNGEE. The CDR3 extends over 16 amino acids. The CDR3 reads CASSPRGGADSNTQYF. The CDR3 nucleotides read TGTGCCAGCAGCCCCCGTGGAGGGGCTGACTCGAATACGCAGTATTTT.

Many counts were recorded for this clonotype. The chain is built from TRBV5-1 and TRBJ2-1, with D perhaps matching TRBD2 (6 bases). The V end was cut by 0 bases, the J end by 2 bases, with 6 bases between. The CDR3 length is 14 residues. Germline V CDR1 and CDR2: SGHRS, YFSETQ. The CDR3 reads CASSLASAYNEQFF. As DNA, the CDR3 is TGCGCCAGCAGCTTGGCTAGCGCCTACAATGAGCAGTTCTTC.

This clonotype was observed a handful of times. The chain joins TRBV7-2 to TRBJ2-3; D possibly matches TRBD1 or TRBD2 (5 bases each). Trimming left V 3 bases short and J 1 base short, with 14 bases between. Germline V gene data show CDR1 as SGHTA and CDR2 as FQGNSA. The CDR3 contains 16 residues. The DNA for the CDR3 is TGTGCCAGCAGCTTGCGATCCTTGGGGGGCACAGATACGCAGTATTTT. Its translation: CASSLRSLGGTDTQYF. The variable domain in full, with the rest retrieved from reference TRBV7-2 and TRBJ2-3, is GAGVSQSPSNKVTEKGKDVELRCDPISGHTALYWYRQSLGQGLEFLIYFQGNSAPDKSGLPSDRFSAERTGGSVSTLTIQRTQQEDSAVYLCASSLRSLGGTDTQYFGPGTRLTVL.

CDR3 coding DNA: TGTGCCAGCAGCTTAATGGGGACAGGGCGGTATCCAGATACGCAGTATTTT. Residues: CASSLMGTGRYPDTQYF. The chain recombines TRBV7-2 with TRBJ2-3, with 9 bases that match TRBD1. The germline gives CDR1 SGHTA, CDR2 FQGNSA. This CDR3 contains 17 residues. V trimming: 2 bases; J trimming: 4 bases; junction bases outside the gene matches: 10.

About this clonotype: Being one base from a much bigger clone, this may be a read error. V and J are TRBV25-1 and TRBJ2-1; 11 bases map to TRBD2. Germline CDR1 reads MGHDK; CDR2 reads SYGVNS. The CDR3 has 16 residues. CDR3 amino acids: CASSAPGLAAYNEQCF. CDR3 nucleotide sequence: TGTGCCAGCAGTGCCCCGGGACTAGCGGCCTACAATGAGCAGTGCTTC.

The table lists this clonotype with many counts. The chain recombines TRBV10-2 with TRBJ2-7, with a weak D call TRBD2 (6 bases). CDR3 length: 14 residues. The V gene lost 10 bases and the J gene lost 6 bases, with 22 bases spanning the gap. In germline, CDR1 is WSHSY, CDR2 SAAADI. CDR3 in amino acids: CATSTRRILGEQYF. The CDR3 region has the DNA TGCGCCACTTCGACTAGACGGATCCTTGGCGAGCAGTACTTC.

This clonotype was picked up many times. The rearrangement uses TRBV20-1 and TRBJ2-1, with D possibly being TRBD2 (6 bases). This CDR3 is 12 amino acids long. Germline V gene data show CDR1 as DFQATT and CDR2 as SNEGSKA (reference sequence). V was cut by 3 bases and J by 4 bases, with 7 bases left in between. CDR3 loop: CSASRGYNEQFF. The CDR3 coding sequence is TGCAGTGCTAGCCGGGGGTACAATGAGCAGTTCTTC.

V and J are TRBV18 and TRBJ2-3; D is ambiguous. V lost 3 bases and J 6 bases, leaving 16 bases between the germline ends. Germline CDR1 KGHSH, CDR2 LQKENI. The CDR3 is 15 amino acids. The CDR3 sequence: CASSPVGPTPDTQYF. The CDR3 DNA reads TGTGCCAGCTCACCCGTTGGGCCCACCCCCGATACGCAGTATTTT.

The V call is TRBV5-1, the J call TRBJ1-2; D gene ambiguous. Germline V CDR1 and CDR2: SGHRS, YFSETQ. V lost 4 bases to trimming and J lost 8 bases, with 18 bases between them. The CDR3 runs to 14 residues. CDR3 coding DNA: TGCGCCAGCAGCCCTCTGGACGGAACCGGGGGCTACACCTTC. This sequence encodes CASSPLDGTGGYTF.

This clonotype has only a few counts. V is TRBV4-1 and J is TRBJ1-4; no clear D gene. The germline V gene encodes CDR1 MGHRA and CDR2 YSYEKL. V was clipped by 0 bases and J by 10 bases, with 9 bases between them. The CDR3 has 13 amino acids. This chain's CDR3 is CASSQDRAGKLFF. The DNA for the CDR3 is TGCGCCAGCAGCCAAGATAGGGCGGGAAAACTGTTTTTT.

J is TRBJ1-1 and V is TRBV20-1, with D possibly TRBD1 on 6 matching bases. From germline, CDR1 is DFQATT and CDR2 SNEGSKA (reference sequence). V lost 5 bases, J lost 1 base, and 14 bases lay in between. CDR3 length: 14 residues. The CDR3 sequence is CSASTGYANTEAFF. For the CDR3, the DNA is TGCAGTGCTTCTACAGGGTACGCGAACACTGAAGCTTTCTTT.

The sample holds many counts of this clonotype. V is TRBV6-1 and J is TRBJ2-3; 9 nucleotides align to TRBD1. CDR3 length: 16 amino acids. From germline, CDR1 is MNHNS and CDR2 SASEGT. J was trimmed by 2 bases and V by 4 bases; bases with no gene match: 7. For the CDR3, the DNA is TGTGCCAGCAGTGCTAGGGGGACAGGGACCACAGATACGCAGTATTTT. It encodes CASSARGTGTTDTQYF.

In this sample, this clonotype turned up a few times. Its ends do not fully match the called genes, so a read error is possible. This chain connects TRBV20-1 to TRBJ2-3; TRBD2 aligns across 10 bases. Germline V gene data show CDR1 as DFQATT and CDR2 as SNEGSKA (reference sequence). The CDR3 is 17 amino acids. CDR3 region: CCARDLLAGGRSDTQYF. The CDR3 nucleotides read TGCTGTGCTAGAGATCTCTTAGCGGGGGGTCGGTCAGATACGCAGTATTTT.

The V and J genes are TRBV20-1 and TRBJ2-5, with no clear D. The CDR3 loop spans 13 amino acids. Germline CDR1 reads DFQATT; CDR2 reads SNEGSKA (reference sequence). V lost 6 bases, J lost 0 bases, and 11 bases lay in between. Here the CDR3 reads CSALRPNQETQYF. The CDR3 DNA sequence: TGCAGTGCCTTACGACCCAACCAAGAGACCCAGTACTTC.

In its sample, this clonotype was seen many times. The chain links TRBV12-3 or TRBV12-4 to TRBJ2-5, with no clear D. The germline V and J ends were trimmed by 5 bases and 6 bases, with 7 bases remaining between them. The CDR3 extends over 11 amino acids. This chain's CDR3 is CASSNRQTQYF. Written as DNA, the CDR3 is TGTGCCAGCAGTAACCGACAGACCCAGTACTTC.

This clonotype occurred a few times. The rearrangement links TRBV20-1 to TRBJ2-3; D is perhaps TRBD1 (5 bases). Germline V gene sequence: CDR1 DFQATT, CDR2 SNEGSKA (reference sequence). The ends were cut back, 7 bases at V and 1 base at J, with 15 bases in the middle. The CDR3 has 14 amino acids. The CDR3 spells CSGPKTTGTDTQYF. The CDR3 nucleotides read TGCAGTGGACCCAAAACGACAGGCACAGATACGCAGTATTTT.

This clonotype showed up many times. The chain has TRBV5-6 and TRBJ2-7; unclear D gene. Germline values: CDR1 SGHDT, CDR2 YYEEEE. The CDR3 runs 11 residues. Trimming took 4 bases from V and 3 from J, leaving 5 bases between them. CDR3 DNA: TGTGCCAGCAGCGGCCACTACGAGCAGTACTTC. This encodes CASSGHYEQYF.